This T cell receptor beta chain was profiled in a study of cytomegalovirus exposure and HLA in healthy donors. Study outcomes and limitations: Associated with cytomegalovirus, according to the listing, were 150 to 200 TCR beta chains. It was reported that the classifier diagnosed cytomegalovirus status with high specificity and sensitivity in both the original and validation cohorts.

Regarding this clone: The antigen is undetermined.

PCR primers comprised 60 Vbeta and 13 Jbeta primers. Repertoires were generated with immunoSEQ multiplex PCR, while TCRdb's copy carries only in-frame clones and drops some. The sample has about 76,000 clones, 79% seen once. V was pared by 0 bases and J by 7 bases, with 7 bases of the junction left unmatched. Per germline, CDR1 KGHSH and CDR2 LQKENI. This CDR3 contains 17 residues. The specimen was PBMCs. This TCR was recovered from a man aged 25 to 40 in good health and CMV-seronegative. This sequence joins TRBV18 and TRBJ2-1; 12 bases are a match to TRBD2. Here the CDR3 DNA reads TGTGCCAGCTCACCACCGCTTGGGACTAGCGGGCGTAATGAGCAGTTCTTC. Amino acids: CASSPPLGTSGRNEQFF.